This entry lists 29 T cell receptor beta chains sequenced from one sample in a study of blood T cell repertoires in COVID-19. Clones were read by immunoSEQ multiplex PCR, and TCRdb kept only the in-frame ones, dropping some. The sample holds around 68,000 clones, about 87% seen once. Sequenced sample: peripheral blood. The receptors stem from a woman aged 45 to 65 with acute or convalescent COVID-19.

The rearrangement joins TRBV28 to TRBJ1-1, with 7 bases matching TRBD1. The CDR3 extends over 16 amino acids. V shed 6 bases, J shed 1 base, and the junction held 11 bases outside the gene matches. Germline V CDR1 and CDR2: MDHEN, SYDVKM. The CDR3: CASRPSGTAKNTEAFF. In nucleotides, the CDR3 is TGTGCCAGCAGGCCCTCCGGGACAGCAAAGAACACTGAAGCTTTCTTT.

CDR3 sequence: CASSSGTGIEQYF. CDR3 DNA sequence: TGCGCCAGCAGCTCCGGGACAGGGATCGAGCAGTACTTC. The rearrangement joins TRBV5-1 to TRBJ2-7; TRBD1 matches 9 bases. Germline V gene data show CDR1 as SGHRS and CDR2 as YFSETQ. V was pared by 3 bases and J by 6 bases, with 4 bases of the junction left unmatched. The CDR3 is made up of 13 amino acids. Looking up the rest from reference TRBV5-1 and TRBJ2-7 gives the full variable domain: KAGVTQTPRYLIKTRGQQVTLSCSPISGHRSVSWYQQTPGQGLQFLFEYFSETQRNKGNFPGRFSGRQFSNSRSEMNVSTLELGDSALYLCASSSGTGIEQYFGPGTRLTVT.

Only one count was recorded for this clone. The chain combines TRBV7-2 with TRBJ1-5; D gene ambiguous. Per the germline V gene, CDR1 is SGHTA and CDR2 is FQGNSA. Between the trimmed V and J ends, which lost 5 bases and 7 bases, there was a span of 12 bases. This CDR3 is built from 13 residues. The CDR3 DNA reads as TGTGCCAGCAGCGTACGAGGGAGCCAGCCCCAGCATTTT. It yields the protein CASSVRGSQPQHF. Complete variable domain (other parts from reference TRBV7-2 and TRBJ1-5): GAGVSQSPSNKVTEKGKDVELRCDPISGHTALYWYRQSLGQGLEFLIYFQGNSAPDKSGLPSDRFSAERTGGSVSTLTIQRTQQEDSAVYLCASSVRGSQPQHFGDGTRLSIL.

The chain combines TRBV5-1 with TRBJ2-2, with D perhaps matching TRBD1 (6 bases). CDR1 is SGHRS and CDR2 is YFSETQ in the germline V gene. The CDR3 runs 14 residues. Trimming took 4 bases from V and 3 from J, leaving 10 bases between them. The CDR3 sequence: CASSLQGYTGELFF. Written as DNA, the CDR3 is TGCGCCAGCAGCCTACAGGGTTACACCGGGGAGCTGTTTTTT.

The chain links TRBV10-3 to TRBJ1-4; D possibly corresponds to TRBD1 (5 bases). Trimming took off 6 bases at V and 4 bases at J, with 9 bases between the two ends. Germline assignment: CDR1 ENHRY and CDR2 SYGVKD. CDR3 length: 13 residues. CDR3 amino acids: CAIRGQVNEKLFF. Written as DNA, the CDR3 is TGTGCCATCAGGGGGCAGGTTAATGAAAAACTGTTTTTT.

The chain employs TRBV19 and TRBJ1-5; D gene unclear. The CDR3 sequence is 14 residues long. V was cut by 6 bases and J by 6 bases, with 15 bases left in between. CDR1 is LNHDA and CDR2 is SQIVND in the germline V gene (reference sequence). The CDR3: CASRRSSMGQPQHF. The CDR3, as DNA: TGTGCCAGTAGGAGGTCTAGCATGGGTCAGCCCCAGCATTTT.

The chain employs TRBV9 and TRBJ1-2, with D unresolved. Trimming pared 3 bases from V and 6 bases from J, leaving 15 bases between. The germline gives CDR1 SGDLS, CDR2 YYNGEE. The length of the CDR3 is 14 residues. CDR3 bases: TGTGCCAGCAGCGATGGGGTGGAGGCGAATGGCTACACCTTC. Amino acids: CASSDGVEANGYTF.

The chain has TRBV29-1 and TRBJ1-1; the match to TRBD1 covers 8 bases. V trimming: 8 bases; J trimming: 2 bases; junction bases outside the gene matches: 4. CDR1 SQVTM and CDR2 ANQGSEA come from the germline V gene. CDR3 size: 12 residues. This CDR3 reads CSSDRVNTEAFF. The CDR3 coding sequence is TGCAGCTCGGACAGGGTAAACACTGAAGCTTTCTTT.

The chain carries TRBV29-1 and TRBJ1-1, with 8 bases matching TRBD1. J lost 3 bases, V lost 7 bases, and 7 bases had no gene match. CDR1 SQVTM and CDR2 ANQGSEA come from the germline V gene. CDR3 length equals 13 residues. The CDR3 region is CSGETGADTEAFF. CDR3 DNA sequence: TGCAGCGGTGAGACAGGGGCCGACACTGAAGCTTTCTTT. Based on the CDR3 plus reference TRBV29-1 and TRBJ1-1, the full variable domain is SAVISQKPSRDICQRGTSLTIQCQVDSQVTMMFWYRQQPGQSLTLIATANQGSEATYESGFVIDKFPISRPNLTFSTLTVSNMSPEDSSIYLCSGETGADTEAFFGQGTRLTVV.

This rearrangement joins TRBV7-2 to TRBJ2-7; 8 nucleotides match TRBD1. Per germline, CDR1 SGHTA and CDR2 FQGNSA. The CDR3 is made up of 14 amino acids. Losses at the gene ends were 3 bases for V and 6 bases for J; bases not matched to a gene: 7. The CDR3 loop is CASSFPGGAGEQYF. As DNA, the CDR3 is TGTGCCAGCAGCTTTCCAGGGGGCGCGGGCGAGCAGTACTTC.

CDR3 sequence reads: CASSSGTGGSYEQYF. DNA for the CDR3: TGTGCCAGTAGTTCCGGGACAGGGGGCTCCTACGAGCAGTACTTC. V is TRBV19 and J is TRBJ2-7; 11 bases agree with TRBD1. Germline values: CDR1 LNHDA, CDR2 SQIVND (reference sequence). The CDR3 consists of 15 residues. V lost 5 bases, J lost 0 bases, and 3 bases stayed unmatched.

The chain links TRBV16 to TRBJ2-7, with TRBD1 matching over 11 bases. V gave up 4 bases and J gave up 0 bases; unmatched junction bases: 2. The CDR3 has 15 amino acids. The germline V gene has CDR1 KGHSY and CDR2 FQNENV. This CDR3 reads CASSRTGGASYEQYF. CDR3 nucleotides: TGTGCCAGCAGCCGGACAGGGGGCGCCTCCTACGAGCAGTACTTC.

This clone was detected only a few times. The chain carries TRBV4-1 and TRBJ1-4, with a weak D call TRBD1 (6 bases). CDR1 and CDR2 from the germline V gene are MGHRA and YSYEKL. V lost 2 bases and J lost 1, with 26 bases in between. The CDR3 consists of 21 residues. The CDR3 here is CASSQKPIQGGQVGTNEKLFF. The CDR3 nucleotides are TGCGCCAGCAGCCAAAAGCCGATACAGGGTGGTCAAGTAGGAACTAATGAAAAACTGTTTTTT.

V is TRBV5-6 and J is TRBJ2-1; 16 nucleotides line up with TRBD2. In germline, CDR1 is SGHDT, CDR2 YYEEEE. CDR3 length: 16 residues. V gave up 4 bases and J gave up 8 bases; unmatched junction bases: 6. As DNA, the CDR3 is TGTGCCAGCAGCCCCCTCGGGACTAGCGGGAGGGATGAGCAGTTCTTC. Translating gives CASSPLGTSGRDEQFF.

This sequence joins TRBV9 and TRBJ1-2, with TRBD1 as a possible D gene (6 bases). CDR1 and CDR2 (germline): SGDLS, YYNGEE. Trimming took off 0 bases at V and 4 bases at J, with 22 bases between the two ends. This CDR3 comprises 18 residues. The CDR3: CASSVGVDRSQGVYGYTF. CDR3 nucleotides: TGTGCCAGCAGCGTAGGTGTAGATAGGTCACAGGGTGTCTATGGCTACACCTTC.

Only a few counts were recorded for this clone. V is TRBV7-8 and J is TRBJ2-7; D gene ambiguous. The CDR3 loop spans 14 amino acids. Trimming took off 6 bases at V and 5 bases at J, with 17 bases between the two ends. Per the germline V gene, CDR1 is SGHVS and CDR2 is FQNEAQ. As DNA, the CDR3 is TGTGCCAGCAGACTTGTACGATCCGCCAACGAGCAGTACTTC. Residues: CASRLVRSANEQYF. Looking up the rest from reference TRBV7-8 and TRBJ2-7 gives the full variable domain: GAGVSQSPRYKVAKRGQDVALRCDPISGHVSLFWYQQALGQGPEFLTYFQNEAQLDKSGLPSDRFFAERPEGSVSTLKIQRTQQEDSAVYLCASRLVRSANEQYFGPGTRLTVT.

This chain links TRBV19 with TRBJ1-2; 12 bases line up with TRBD1. This CDR3 contains 15 residues. J gave up 3 bases and V 7 bases, and 6 bases lay outside the gene matches. Germline loops: CDR1 LNHDA, CDR2 SQIVND (reference sequence). CDR3 loop: CASMGQGAGDYGYTF. The CDR3 coding sequence is TGTGCCAGTATGGGACAGGGGGCGGGAGACTATGGCTACACCTTC.

This chain joins TRBV6-6 and TRBJ2-1, with TRBD2 identical over 10 bases. Germline V gene sequence: CDR1 MNHNY, CDR2 SVGAGI (reference sequence). V dropped 3 bases and J dropped 7; count of bases not matched to a gene: 3. This CDR3 has 14 residues. This CDR3 reads CASSYFSGRNEQFF. CDR3 bases: TGTGCCAGCAGTTATTTTAGCGGGAGGAATGAGCAGTTCTTC.

V usage is TRBV6-2 or TRBV6-3 and J usage is TRBJ1-5; TRBD1 matches 12 bases. V lost 3 bases to trimming and J lost 6 bases; unmatched junction nucleotides: 6. The CDR3 has 16 amino acids. Germline-derived CDR1 and CDR2 are MNHEY and SVGEGT. CDR3: CASSYWDRGRGQPQHF. The CDR3 nucleotides are TGTGCCAGCAGTTATTGGGACAGGGGGCGCGGTCAGCCCCAGCATTTT.

This rearrangement joins TRBV5-4 to TRBJ1-1; a possible D gene is TRBD1 (6 bases). Trimming cost V 6 bases and J 7 bases, with 13 bases left between them. CDR3 length: 12 amino acids. Germline assignment: CDR1 SGHNT and CDR2 YYREEE (reference sequence). The CDR3 DNA reads TGTGCCAGCACCAAGGGGGGGAATGAAGCTTTCTTT. It codes for CASTKGGNEAFF.

This clone appeared once. The same CDR3 also results from other DNA sequences found in this sample. The chain carries TRBV6-5 and TRBJ1-2; D gene unclear. Germline CDR1 MNHEY, CDR2 SVGAGI. CDR3 length: 12 amino acids. V gave up 2 bases and J gave up 5 bases, with 6 bases separating them. CDR3 in amino acids: CASSYGGYGYTF. For the CDR3, the DNA is TGTGCCAGCAGTTACGGAGGGTATGGCTACACCTTC.

V is TRBV4-2 and J is TRBJ2-1, with 9 positions matching TRBD1. J lost 5 bases, V lost 0 bases, and 14 bases had no gene match. This CDR3 has 19 amino acids. CDR1 is LGHNA, CDR2 YNFKEQ, per germline. The chain's CDR3 is CASSQDLKTGGIKDNEQFF. DNA for the CDR3: TGTGCCAGCAGCCAAGATCTTAAGACAGGGGGTATCAAAGACAATGAGCAGTTCTTC.

The chain carries TRBV19 and TRBJ1-2; TRBD1 is a possible D gene (6 bases). Trimming left V 5 bases short and J 4 bases short, with 23 bases between. Germline CDR1 is LNHDA and CDR2 is SQIVND (reference sequence). The CDR3 has 17 residues. The CDR3 bases are TGTGCCAGTAGTTCCTCTGCCGAACAAGACAGGCCCTATGGCTACACCTTC. Translated, it gives CASSSSAEQDRPYGYTF.

This chain links TRBV15 with TRBJ2-5, with D unresolved. V shed 1 base and J shed 3 bases, with 12 bases lying between them. Germline V gene data show CDR1 as LNHNV and CDR2 as YYDKDF (reference sequence). CDR3 length: 15 amino acids. The CDR3 nucleotides are TGTGCCACCAGCAGAGCCCCCGTTCCGGAAGAGACCCAGTACTTC. It codes for CATSRAPVPEETQYF.

The chain is built from TRBV7-9 and TRBJ2-5, with D possibly matching TRBD2 (5 bases). This CDR3 contains 17 residues. The germline gives CDR1 SEHNR, CDR2 FQNEAQ (reference sequence). Deletions cut 0 bases from V and 4 bases from J, with 18 bases between. The CDR3 DNA reads as TGTGCCAGCAGCTTAGCCGGCCGTGGGCTAGCTGGAGAGACCCAGTACTTC. Protein product: CASSLAGRGLAGETQYF.

This chain joins TRBV14 and TRBJ1-5; D is ambiguous. Germline V CDR1 and CDR2: SGHDN, FVKESK. Trimming shortened V by 1 base and J by 0 bases, and 13 bases separated the two germline ends. The CDR3 totals 17 residues. The CDR3 sequence is CASSQVNSGYSNQPQHF. CDR3 bases: TGTGCCAGCAGCCAAGTTAACAGCGGTTATAGCAATCAGCCCCAGCATTTT.

CDR3 amino acids: CASTPGRNTDTQYF. The CDR3 DNA reads TGTGCCAGCACCCCAGGGCGGAATACAGATACGCAGTATTTT. This chain uses TRBV5-4 with TRBJ2-3; D perhaps matches TRBD1 (5 bases). The CDR3 consists of 14 residues. Germline V gene data show CDR1 as SGHNT and CDR2 as YYREEE (reference sequence). The germline V and J ends were trimmed by 6 bases and 3 bases, with 14 bases remaining between them. The whole variable domain, filled in from reference TRBV5-4 and TRBJ2-3, reads ETGVTQSPTHLIKTRGQQVTLRCSSQSGHNTVSWYQQALGQGPQFIFQYYREEENGRGNFPPRFSGLQFPNYSSELNVNALELDDSALYLCASTPGRNTDTQYFGPGTRLTVL.

V is TRBV29-1 and J is TRBJ2-4; maybe TRBD1 (5 bases). CDR1 SQVTM and CDR2 ANQGSEA come from the germline V gene. CDR3 length equals 15 residues. V lost 1 base and J lost 0, with 10 bases in between. CDR3 amino acids: CSVEGGALAKNIQYF. As DNA, the CDR3 is TGCAGCGTTGAAGGTGGGGCACTAGCCAAAAACATTCAGTACTTC. The full variable domain, its missing parts supplied by reference TRBV29-1 and TRBJ2-4, is SAVISQKPSRDICQRGTSLTIQCQVDSQVTMMFWYRQQPGQSLTLIATANQGSEATYESGFVIDKFPISRPNLTFSTLTVSNMSPEDSSIYLCSVEGGALAKNIQYFGAGTRLSVL.

The chain combines TRBV23-1 with TRBJ1-4; D may be TRBD1 (5 bases). TRBV23-1 is assigned to the ORF class and has an uncertain function. V lost 3 bases, J lost 7 bases, and 21 bases lay in between. CDR3 length: 17 amino acids. The CDR3 region is CASSQSLRRPGGEKLFF. Here the CDR3 DNA reads TGCGCCAGCAGTCAGAGCCTTAGAAGGCCCGGGGGTGAAAAACTGTTTTTT.